This T cell receptor beta chain was sequenced in a study of OX40 agonist ivuxolimab in advanced cancers. Across the study: Partial responses occurred in Three dose-escalation patients, one with hepatocellular carcinoma and two with cutaneous melanoma.

Measured with immunoSEQ multiplex PCR; TCRdb has only the in-frame clones, and not every one. Of around 18,000 clones in the sample, roughly 73% are singletons; the top ten hold around 20%. As concerns this clone: The junction does not match germline at one end; this may be a read error.

This specimen consisted of CD4+ or CD8+ T cells sorted from blood, obtained in a trial of the OX40 agonist ivuxolimab. This TCR was sampled from an adult with an advanced solid tumor such as melanoma, head and neck, liver or kidney cancer.

In DNA, the CDR3 is TGCGCCAGCAGCCAAGATGAGGCAGGGGGCTATGGCTACACCTTC. Protein product: CASSQDEAGGYGYTF. This rearrangement joins TRBV5-5 to TRBJ1-2; the match to TRBD1 covers 7 bases. This CDR3 is 15 amino acids long. In germline, CDR1 is SGHKS, CDR2 YYEKEE (reference sequence).